What follows are 27 T cell receptor beta chains derived from one specimen sequenced in a study of T cell repertoires in cytomegalovirus infection. TCRdb ran MiXCR on the reads and lists one entry per CDR3 protein. The sample consists of about 740,000 distinct CDR3 sequences, approximately 34% of them appearing once. Input material: PBMCs. All receptors come from a human donor in good health (CMV status not recorded). Some clones in this sample may be carry-over from other donors' samples.

In this sample, this clonotype turned up many times. The chain has TRBV7-2 and TRBJ1-4, with 7 bases lining up with TRBD1. The CDR3 runs to 15 residues. Germline CDR1 SGHTA, CDR2 FQGNSA. V lost 5 bases and J lost 6; bases outside the gene matches: 9. The CDR3 nucleotides are TGTGCCAGCAGCCATCCCGGGACAGCCCATGAAAAACTGTTTTTT. Its protein product is CASSHPGTAHEKLFF. Full variable domain (remainder filled in from reference TRBV7-2 and TRBJ1-4): GAGVSQSPSNKVTEKGKDVELRCDPISGHTALYWYRQSLGQGLEFLIYFQGNSAPDKSGLPSDRFSAERTGGSVSTLTIQRTQQEDSAVYLCASSHPGTAHEKLFFGSGTQLSVL.

This clonotype was observed at least ten times. The chain joins TRBV28 to TRBJ1-1; D remains ambiguous. CDR1 is MDHEN, CDR2 SYDVKM, per germline. The ends were cut back, 6 bases at V and 4 bases at J, with 12 bases in the middle. This CDR3 contains 13 residues. CDR3 loop: CASSSLGGTEAFF. DNA for the CDR3: TGTGCCAGCAGCTCATTGGGAGGCACTGAAGCTTTCTTT.

In this sample, this clonotype turned up a few times. J is TRBJ1-1 and V is TRBV20-1, with TRBD1 identical over 8 bases. Germline values: CDR1 DFQATT, CDR2 SNEGSKA (reference sequence). The CDR3 contains 15 residues. With V trimmed by 0 bases and J by 0 bases, 3 bases remained unmatched. The CDR3 DNA reads as TGCAGTGCTAGAGAGGGCAGGGGGCTGAACACTGAAGCTTTCTTT. Amino acid sequence: CSAREGRGLNTEAFF.

In this sample, this clonotype turned up a few times. The chain employs TRBV28 and TRBJ2-3; perhaps TRBD2 as D (6 bases). This CDR3 contains 17 residues. Germline V gives CDR1 MDHEN, CDR2 SYDVKM. V lost 2 bases and J lost 2, with 17 bases in between. The CDR3 is CASSLRLTGVLTDTQYF. The CDR3 coding sequence is TGTGCCAGCAGTTTACGGTTGACGGGAGTCCTCACAGATACGCAGTATTTT.

Of note for this clonotype: This may arise from a read error, as a much more abundant clone is one base away. The CDR3 spells CASSRAGGTAYAQYF. As DNA, the CDR3 is TGTGCCAGCAGCCGAGCGGGCGGGACCGCCTACGCGCAGTACTTC. J is TRBJ2-7 and V is TRBV7-2; D possibly corresponds to TRBD2 (6 bases). Germline V gene data show CDR1 as SGHTA and CDR2 as FQGNSA. The CDR3 is 15 amino acids. Supplemented by reference TRBV7-2 and TRBJ2-7, the full variable domain reads GAGVSQSPSNKVTEKGKDVELRCDPISGHTALYWYRQSLGQGLEFLIYFQGNSAPDKSGLPSDRFSAERTGGSVSTLTIQRTQQEDSAVYLCASSRAGGTAYAQYFGPGTRLTVT.

As for this clonotype: The junction and the germline gene differ at one end; a read error may be behind it. The chain employs TRBV20-1 and TRBJ2-7; TRBD2 is a possible D gene (5 bases). The CDR3 has 14 amino acids. Germline loops: CDR1 DFQATT, CDR2 SNEGSKA (reference sequence). The CDR3 spells CSARDLEGDYEQSF. The CDR3 DNA is TGCAGTGCTAGAGATCTCGAGGGAGACTACGAGCAGTCCTTC.

This chain uses TRBV28 with TRBJ2-7; D is unresolved. Germline CDR1 and CDR2: MDHEN and SYDVKM. CDR3 size: 13 residues. V shed 3 bases and J shed 6 bases, with 12 bases lying between them. The CDR3 coding sequence is TGTGCCAGCAGTTTTTCTAGGGCAGGCGAGCAGTACTTC. Translation: CASSFSRAGEQYF.

J is TRBJ2-1 and V is TRBV19, with 7 nucleotides matching TRBD2. The CDR3 runs 15 residues. The V gene's germline CDR1 is LNHDA and CDR2 SQIVND (reference sequence). Trimming took 10 bases from V and 2 from J; bases not matched to a gene: 11. The CDR3 here is CATQPGLFAYNEQFF. CDR3 DNA: TGTGCCACCCAACCGGGACTATTCGCCTACAATGAGCAGTTCTTC. The whole variable domain, filled in from reference TRBV19 and TRBJ2-1, reads DGGITQSPKYLFRKEGQNVTLSCEQNLNHDAMYWYRQDPGQGLRLIYYSQIVNDFQKGDIAEGYSVSREKKESFPLTVTSAQKNPTAFYLCATQPGLFAYNEQFFGPGTRLTVL.

This clonotype was counted a few times. V usage is TRBV11-2 and J usage is TRBJ1-1; no definite D call. V dropped 4 bases and J dropped 0 bases, with 9 bases sitting between them. CDR1 is SGHAT and CDR2 is FQNNGV in the germline V gene. The CDR3 extends over 14 amino acids. The CDR3, as DNA: TGTGCCAGCAGCTACACCGGGATGAACACTGAAGCTTTCTTT. It specifies CASSYTGMNTEAFF.

V and J are TRBV28 and TRBJ1-5; TRBD1 is a possible D gene (5 bases). This CDR3 comprises 14 residues. V lost 5 bases, J lost 4 bases, and 12 bases lay in between. In germline, CDR1 is MDHEN, CDR2 SYDVKM. The CDR3: CASSTSPGNQPQHF. The CDR3 bases are TGTGCCAGCAGTACCAGCCCAGGGAATCAGCCCCAGCATTTT.

This clonotype was counted only a few times. One base away lies a much larger clone, so this may be a sequencing read error. The chain uses TRBV7-2 and TRBJ1-4; 8 bases match TRBD1. Per germline, CDR1 SGHTA and CDR2 FQGNSA. The CDR3 is made up of 17 amino acids. The CDR3 region is CASSLRTGSNVNEKLLF. DNA of the CDR3: TGTGCCAGCAGCCTACGGACAGGGTCGAATGTTAATGAAAAACTGTTGTTT.

This chain connects TRBV6-5 to TRBJ2-3; perhaps TRBD2 as D (5 bases). The germline CDR1 and CDR2 sequences are MNHEY and SVGAGI. CDR3 length: 16 residues. Between the trimmed V and J ends, which lost 2 bases and 1 base, there was a span of 13 bases. The CDR3 reads CASSYRIARGTDTQYF. The CDR3, as DNA: TGTGCCAGCAGTTACCGGATAGCGCGCGGCACAGATACGCAGTATTTT.

Here the CDR3 reads CASSITANYGYTF. CDR3 in DNA: TGTGCCAGCAGTATTACAGCTAACTATGGCTACACCTTC. The genes are TRBV2 and TRBJ1-2; D remains unclear. Germline assignment: CDR1 SNHLY and CDR2 FYNNEI. The CDR3 totals 13 residues. V gave up 5 bases and J gave up 0 bases, with 7 bases separating them.

V and J are TRBV7-9 and TRBJ1-1; no clear D. This CDR3 comprises 12 residues. From germline, CDR1 is SEHNR and CDR2 FQNEAQ (reference sequence). Trimming took 5 bases from V and 10 from J, leaving 14 bases between them. The CDR3 sequence is CASSPAGDGAFF. The CDR3 DNA is TGTGCCAGCAGCCCCGCCGGGGATGGAGCTTTCTTT.

The sample holds a few counts of this clonotype. The chain carries TRBV28 and TRBJ2-5, with unresolved D. CDR1 MDHEN and CDR2 SYDVKM come from the germline V gene. The CDR3 has 16 residues. V was shortened by 5 bases and J by 5 bases, with 21 bases between the two germline ends. This CDR3 is CASSPPRPGKGETQYF. The CDR3 nucleotides are TGTGCCAGCAGTCCCCCGCGTCCAGGAAAAGGGGAGACCCAGTACTTC.

This clonotype was observed a single time. The chain links TRBV4-2 to TRBJ2-4; D not certain. Trimming cost V 8 bases and J 7 bases, with 12 bases left between them. Germline V lookup: CDR1 LGHNA, CDR2 YNFKEQ. The CDR3 consists of 12 residues. As DNA, the CDR3 is TGTGCCAGCGGCCCGTATGGGAACATTCAGTACTTC. It specifies CASGPYGNIQYF.

This clonotype was observed many times. The rearrangement joins TRBV7-2 to TRBJ2-3; D not resolved. CDR1 is SGHTA, CDR2 FQGNSA, per germline. V lost 5 bases and J lost 1, with 10 bases in between. The CDR3 runs to 14 residues. The CDR3 DNA follows: TGTGCCAGCAGCCCTAGACCCGGCACAGATACGCAGTATTTT. It encodes CASSPRPGTDTQYF.

This chain connects TRBV12-3 or TRBV12-4 to TRBJ2-1, with D uncertain. This CDR3 comprises 15 residues. Trimming stripped 8 bases from V and 0 bases from J, with 14 bases between. In DNA form, the CDR3 reads TGTGCCAGCCGCGGTGGAGTGAGCTCCTACAATGAGCAGTTCTTC. This sequence encodes CASRGGVSSYNEQFF.

This clonotype was found many times. The chain uses TRBV6-1 and TRBJ2-3; D perhaps matches TRBD1 (6 bases). The CDR3 runs 16 residues. Trimming removed 2 bases from V and 1 base from J, with 13 bases in between. Germline values: CDR1 MNHNS, CDR2 SASEGT. CDR3 sequence reads: CASSESRGWGTDTQYF. DNA for the CDR3: TGTGCCAGCAGTGAAAGCAGGGGATGGGGCACAGATACGCAGTATTTT.

This clonotype was counted a few times. The chain couples TRBV19 to TRBJ2-7, with a tentative D call TRBD1 (6 bases). Trimming took 4 bases from V and 2 from J, leaving 18 bases between them. The CDR3 covers 16 residues. The germline CDR1 and CDR2 sequences are LNHDA and SQIVND (reference sequence). The CDR3 sequence is CASSTPGTPKPYEQYF. DNA of the CDR3: TGTGCCAGTAGTACACCCGGGACACCTAAGCCCTACGAGCAGTACTTC.

Remarks on this clonotype: Because it lacks the conserved phenylalanine or tryptophan at the end, this CDR3 is likely a read error. The rearrangement links TRBV5-8 to TRBJ1-1; D is unclear. The V end lost 0 bases, the J end lost 11 bases, and 8 bases lay between the germline ends. This CDR3 has 11 amino acids. Germline CDR1 and CDR2: SGHTS and YDEGEE. The CDR3 reads CASSLAGGAFL. CDR3 nucleotide sequence: TGTGCCAGCAGCTTGGCAGGCGGCGCTTTCTTG.

DNA of the CDR3: TGTGCCAGCATTACAGGGGGCACTGAAGCTTTCTTT. This gives the protein CASITGGTEAFF. This rearrangement joins TRBV12-3 or TRBV12-4 to TRBJ1-1, with 8 nucleotides matching TRBD1. Unmatched junction bases numbered 2, after V lost 7 bases and J lost 4 bases. The CDR3 has 12 amino acids.

This chain connects TRBV20-1 to TRBJ1-2; D is undetermined. Germline-derived CDR1 and CDR2 are DFQATT and SNEGSKA (reference sequence). The CDR3 is 12 amino acids. Trimming stripped 5 bases from V and 2 bases from J, with 9 bases between. CDR3 DNA sequence: TGCAGTGCTCTTCCAAGAAACTATGGCTACACCTTC. It encodes CSALPRNYGYTF.

This chain uses TRBV20-1 with TRBJ1-5; 7 bases map to TRBD1. The junction had 19 bases not matched to a gene; V was cut back by 5 bases and J by 0 bases. The germline CDR1 and CDR2 sequences are DFQATT and SNEGSKA (reference sequence). The CDR3 contains 19 residues. The CDR3 loop reads CSAERRGPGDWDSNQPQHF. The CDR3 region has the DNA TGCAGTGCTGAACGTAGGGGGCCAGGGGATTGGGATAGCAATCAGCCCCAGCATTTT.

The J gene is TRBJ1-5, the V gene TRBV19; TRBD1 is a possible D gene (6 bases). This CDR3 contains 16 residues. Germline CDR1 is LNHDA and CDR2 is SQIVND (reference sequence). V lost 4 bases and J lost 9, with 22 bases in between. CDR3 sequence reads: CASSKEAQGRSRPQHF. Written as DNA, the CDR3 is TGTGCCAGTAGTAAAGAGGCACAGGGTCGTAGTAGGCCCCAGCATTTT.

The chain links TRBV28 to TRBJ2-5; 10 bases agree with TRBD2. The CDR3 has 14 amino acids. The germline gives CDR1 MDHEN, CDR2 SYDVKM. V gave up 9 bases and J gave up 7 bases; unmatched junction bases: 11. In nucleotides, the CDR3 is TGTGCCAGTAACTTAGCGGGGGGTCTGGGGACCCAGTACTTC. It specifies CASNLAGGLGTQYF.

In this sample, this clonotype turned up many times. V is TRBV7-2 and J is TRBJ2-3; 9 bases are shared with TRBD2. J was trimmed by 0 bases and V by 10 bases; bases with no gene match: 8. CDR1 is SGHTA and CDR2 is FQGNSA in the germline V gene. The CDR3 length is 15 residues. CDR3 residues: CATWASGISTDTQYF. The CDR3 bases are TGTGCCACCTGGGCTAGCGGGATTAGCACAGATACGCAGTATTTT.